The 15 T cell receptor beta chains in this list originate from one sample, sequenced in a study of control samples from healthy donors and cancer patients. Repertoires were generated with immunoSEQ multiplex PCR, while TCRdb's copy carries only in-frame clones and drops some. The listing contains 150,000 to 200,000 clones. Source material: blood. These receptors originate from a woman under 40 in good health.

This sequence joins TRBV28 and TRBJ1-1, with TRBD1 identical over 11 bases. The CDR3 totals 15 residues. Trimming removed 3 bases from V and 4 bases from J; junction bases left unmatched: 4. The germline V gene has CDR1 MDHEN and CDR2 SYDVKM. CDR3 bases: TGTGCCAGCAGTTTGTGGACAGGGGGCGGCACTGAAGCTTTCTTT. Protein product: CASSLWTGGGTEAFF.

The rearrangement uses TRBV24-1 and TRBJ1-2; 8 nucleotides line up with TRBD1. Trimming took 8 bases from V and 8 from J; bases not matched to a gene: 6. Germline CDR1 and CDR2: KGHDR and SFDVKD. The CDR3 has 12 amino acids. The CDR3 is CATNDRGIGYTF. The CDR3 DNA reads TGTGCCACCAACGACAGGGGTATCGGCTACACCTTC.

V is TRBV6-4 and J is TRBJ2-2; 9 bases match TRBD1. J lost 3 bases, V lost 6 bases, and 5 bases had no gene match. CDR3 length: 15 amino acids. CDR1 and CDR2 from the germline V gene are MRHNA and SNTAGT. CDR3: CASRPGQGYTGELFF. The CDR3 DNA sequence: TGTGCCAGCAGACCGGGACAGGGCTACACCGGGGAGCTGTTTTTT.

The V and J genes are TRBV28 and TRBJ1-5; 7 bases are a match to TRBD1. This CDR3 is built from 18 residues. Trimming took 2 bases from V and 3 from J; bases not matched to a gene: 13. Germline V lookup: CDR1 MDHEN, CDR2 SYDVKM. The CDR3 sequence is CASSLKISRGLINQPQHF. For the CDR3, the DNA is TGTGCCAGCAGTTTAAAAATTAGTAGGGGGCTTATCAATCAGCCCCAGCATTTT. The variable domain in full, with the rest retrieved from reference TRBV28 and TRBJ1-5, is DVKVTQSSRYLVKRTGEKVFLECVQDMDHENMFWYRQDPGLGLRLIYFSYDVKMKEKGDIPEGYSVSREKKERFSLILESASTNQTSMYLCASSLKISRGLINQPQHFGDGTRLSIL.

With respect to this clone: The same CDR3 arises from other DNA sequences in this sample as well. The chain is built from TRBV6-5 and TRBJ1-2; D unclear. Germline CDR1 is MNHEY and CDR2 is SVGAGI. The length of the CDR3 is 13 residues. V lost 3 bases, J lost 3 bases, and 8 bases lay in between. This CDR3 reads CASSYSRDYGYTF. DNA of the CDR3: TGTGCCAGCAGTTATTCAAGGGACTATGGCTACACCTTC.

This chain links TRBV4-3 with TRBJ2-7; TRBD1 matches at 9 bases. With V trimmed by 0 bases and J by 1 base, 10 bases remained unmatched. This CDR3 is 18 amino acids long. Germline-derived CDR1 and CDR2 are LGHNA and YSLEER. CDR3 DNA sequence: TGCGCCAGCAGCCAAGACAATATATTTGACAGGGGGTCCTACGAGCAGTACTTC. Translating it yields CASSQDNIFDRGSYEQYF.

The rearrangement uses TRBV5-1 and TRBJ2-3, with 8 bases fitting TRBD1. V lost 0 bases, J lost 3 bases, and 9 bases stayed unmatched. In germline, CDR1 is SGHRS, CDR2 YFSETQ. The CDR3 is 17 amino acids. The DNA for the CDR3 is TGCGCCAGCAGCTTGGGCCCTACAGGGGGTGGAACAGATACGCAGTATTTT. It yields the protein CASSLGPTGGGTDTQYF.

The rearrangement links TRBV3-1 (or the pseudogene TRBV3-2) to TRBJ1-1; D not certain. With 0 bases removed from V and 8 bases from J, the gap between germline ends came to 13 bases. The CDR3 is made up of 14 amino acids. Looked up from germline, CDR1 is LGHDT and CDR2 is YNNKEL (reference sequence). The DNA of the CDR3 is TGTGCCAGCAGCCAAGAAGGCGGGCGCAGGGAAGCTTTCTTT. Encoded protein: CASSQEGGRREAFF.

V usage is TRBV7-2 and J usage is TRBJ1-2; D is unclear. Looked up from germline, CDR1 is SGHTA and CDR2 is FQGNSA. This CDR3 has 11 residues. Trimming pared 3 bases from V and 3 bases from J, leaving 2 bases between. The CDR3 sequence: CASSFDYGYTF. CDR3 coding DNA: TGTGCCAGCAGCTTCGACTATGGCTACACCTTC.

The chain links TRBV29-1 to TRBJ1-2; a weak D match, TRBD1 (5 bases). Deletions cut 7 bases from V and 4 bases from J, with 16 bases between. The CDR3 contains 13 residues. CDR1 and CDR2 (germline): SQVTM, ANQGSEA. CDR3 sequence (DNA): TGCAGCGCCCTGCCGACAGAAGCCTATGGCTACACCTTC. It is translated as CSALPTEAYGYTF.

The rearrangement links TRBV7-9 to TRBJ1-6; D perhaps matches TRBD1 (5 bases). The CDR3 has 14 amino acids. The germline V and J ends were trimmed by 3 bases and 9 bases, with 12 bases remaining between them. Germline CDR1 reads SEHNR; CDR2 reads FQNEAQ (reference sequence). CDR3 DNA: TGTGCCAGCAGCTTGGACACGAATGGTTCACCCCTCCACTTT. As protein: CASSLDTNGSPLHF.

This sequence joins TRBV5-1 and TRBJ1-4, with D perhaps TRBD1 (5 bases). Trimming shortened V by 2 bases and J by 3 bases, and 11 bases separated the two germline ends. The V gene's germline CDR1 is SGHRS and CDR2 YFSETQ. CDR3 length: 15 amino acids. The CDR3 spells CASSFRRGPNEKLFF. CDR3 DNA: TGCGCCAGCAGCTTCAGGAGGGGACCTAATGAAAAACTGTTTTTT. Drawing the rest from reference TRBV5-1 and TRBJ1-4, the complete variable domain is KAGVTQTPRYLIKTRGQQVTLSCSPISGHRSVSWYQQTPGQGLQFLFEYFSETQRNKGNFPGRFSGRQFSNSRSEMNVSTLELGDSALYLCASSFRRGPNEKLFFGSGTQLSVL.

This chain uses TRBV11-2 with TRBJ1-2; D not resolved. This CDR3 has 15 residues. From germline, CDR1 is SGHAT and CDR2 FQNNGV. Trimming removed 5 bases at V and 4 bases at J, with 17 bases between. In DNA form, the CDR3 reads TGTGCCAGCAGCCCTGAGCCGGGGTGGTCCTATGGCTACACCTTC. Its translation is CASSPEPGWSYGYTF.

The J gene is TRBJ1-3, the V gene TRBV18; D is undetermined. CDR3 length equals 16 residues. In germline, CDR1 is KGHSH, CDR2 LQKENI. V lost 3 bases to trimming and J lost 0 bases, with 12 bases between them. The DNA for the CDR3 is TGTGCCAGCTCACCTCAGGTGGAGTCCTCTGGAAACACCATATATTTT. Its translation is CASSPQVESSGNTIYF.

V and J are TRBV28 and TRBJ1-3; D not resolved. This CDR3 spans 14 amino acids. CDR1 is MDHEN and CDR2 is SYDVKM in the germline V gene. V was trimmed by 5 bases and J by 1 base, leaving 9 bases between them. In DNA, the CDR3 is TGTGCCAGCAGTGATCCCCCATCTGGAAACACCATATATTTT. Protein: CASSDPPSGNTIYF.